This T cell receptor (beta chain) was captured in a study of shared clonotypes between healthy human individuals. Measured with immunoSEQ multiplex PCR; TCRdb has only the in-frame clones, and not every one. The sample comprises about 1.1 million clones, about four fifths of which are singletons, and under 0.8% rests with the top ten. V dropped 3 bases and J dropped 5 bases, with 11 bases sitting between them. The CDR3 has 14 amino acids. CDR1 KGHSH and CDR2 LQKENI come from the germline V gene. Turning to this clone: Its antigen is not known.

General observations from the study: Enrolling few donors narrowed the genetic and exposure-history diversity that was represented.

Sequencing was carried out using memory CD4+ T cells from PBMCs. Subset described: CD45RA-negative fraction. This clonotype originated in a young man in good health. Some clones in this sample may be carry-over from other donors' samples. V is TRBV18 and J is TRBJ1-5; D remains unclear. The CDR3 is CASSPAGGDQPQHF. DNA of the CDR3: TGTGCCAGCTCACCGGCAGGAGGCGATCAGCCCCAGCATTTT.